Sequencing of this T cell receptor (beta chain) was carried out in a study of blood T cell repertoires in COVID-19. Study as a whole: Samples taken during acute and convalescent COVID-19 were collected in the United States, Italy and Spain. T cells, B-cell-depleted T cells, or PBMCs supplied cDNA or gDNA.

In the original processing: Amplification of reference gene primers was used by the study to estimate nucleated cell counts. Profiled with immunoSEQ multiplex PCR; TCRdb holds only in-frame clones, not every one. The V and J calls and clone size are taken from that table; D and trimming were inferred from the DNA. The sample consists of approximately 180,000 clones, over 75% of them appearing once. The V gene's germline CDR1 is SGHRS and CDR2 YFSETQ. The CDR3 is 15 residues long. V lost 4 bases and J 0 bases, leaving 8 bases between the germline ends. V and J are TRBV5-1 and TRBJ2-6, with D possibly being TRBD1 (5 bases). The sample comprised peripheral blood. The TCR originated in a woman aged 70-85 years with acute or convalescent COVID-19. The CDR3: CASSRTSSGANVLTF. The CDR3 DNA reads TGCGCCAGCAGCCGGACAAGCTCTGGGGCCAACGTCCTGACTTTC.